The clone carrying this T cell receptor (beta chain) came up many times. Its antigen is not known. As for time point: newly diagnosed GD, antithyroid drugs for less than 3 months. With RNA extracted from PBMCs as input, the TCR library was made. There are 13 residues in the CDR3. With 7 bases clipped from V and 6 bases from J, the junction kept 6 bases outside the gene matches. Germline loops: CDR1 MNHNS, CDR2 SASEGT. HTBI primers from iRepertoire and Arm-PCR of CDR3 regions yielded the TCR beta libraries. Each CDR3 protein gets one entry after TCRdb re-called the multiplex PCR reads with MiXCR. The sample has some 560,000 distinct CDR3 sequences, roughly 15% seen once. The data stem from a study of regulatory T cells in long-lasting Graves disease. Study at large: Graves' cases, newly diagnosed, had used antithyroid drugs under 3 months.

General study points: Persistent patients shared more public clonotypes (about 2,600) than new patients (roughly 1,000).

These data are also associated with another study on T cells in Graves' hyperthyroidism and ophthalmopathy. That work states: Clinicians diagnosed patients from clinical symptoms, serum thyroxine and TRAb, thyroid ultrasound and orbital computed tomography. In blood, most of the thyroid clonotypes expanded above 0.001 were also present.

The receptor was derived from a woman aged 35 to 60 with Graves disease. The sample in question was peripheral blood mononuclear cells (PBMCs), obtained at new diagnosis, from a patient treated with antithyroid drugs. The chain employs TRBV6-1 and TRBJ2-5; 9 nucleotides agree with TRBD2. The CDR3 DNA sequence: TGTGCCAGCATAGCTAGCGGGGCTAAGACCCAGTACTTC. Translated: CASIASGAKTQYF.